The entry that follows covers one T cell receptor beta chain sequence. Libraries were prepared by immunoSEQ multiplex PCR; TCRdb keeps only in-frame clonotypes and omits some of them. The table has fewer than 450,000 clones, 80% to 95% seen once. These data are taken from a study of blood T cell repertoires in COVID-19. Study-level information: Collection of acute and convalescent COVID-19 samples took place in the United States, Italy and Spain. PBMCs, B-cell-depleted T cells, or T cells provided the cDNA or gDNA that made up the material.

The CDR3 contains 12 residues. V lost 2 bases to trimming and J lost 5 bases, with 5 bases between them. Looked up from germline, CDR1 is LNHNV and CDR2 is YYDKDF (reference sequence). The TCR was taken from a man aged 18-30 years who had recovered from COVID-19. The gene calls are TRBV15 and TRBJ2-3; D is unclear. Sequencing input: PBMCs or T cells enriched from blood (not recorded which). The CDR3 protein is CATSRRRDTQYF. The CDR3 DNA reads TGTGCCACCAGCAGAAGGAGAGATACGCAGTATTTT.